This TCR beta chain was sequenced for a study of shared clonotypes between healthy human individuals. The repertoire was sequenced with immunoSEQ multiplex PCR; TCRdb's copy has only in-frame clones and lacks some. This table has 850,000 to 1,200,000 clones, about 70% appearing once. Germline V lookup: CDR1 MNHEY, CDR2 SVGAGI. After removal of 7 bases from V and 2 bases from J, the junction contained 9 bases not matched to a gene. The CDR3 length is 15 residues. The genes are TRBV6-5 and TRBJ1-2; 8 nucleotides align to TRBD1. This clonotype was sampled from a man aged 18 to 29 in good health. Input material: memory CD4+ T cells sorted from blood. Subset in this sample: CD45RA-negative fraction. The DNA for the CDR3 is TGTGCCAGCAATCCCAACCGGGACAGGAACTATGGCTACACCTTC. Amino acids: CASNPNRDRNYGYTF.